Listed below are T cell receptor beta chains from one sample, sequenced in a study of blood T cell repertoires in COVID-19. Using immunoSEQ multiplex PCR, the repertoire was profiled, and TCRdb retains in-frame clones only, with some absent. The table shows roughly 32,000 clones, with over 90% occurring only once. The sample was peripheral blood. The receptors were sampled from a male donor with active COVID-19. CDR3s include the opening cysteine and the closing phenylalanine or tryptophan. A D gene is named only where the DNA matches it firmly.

CASSHRTFRGPNYGYTF,TRBV4-1,-
CASSRLSTDTQYF,TRBV18,-
CASSFSQGAWETQYF,TRBV6-5,TRBD1
CASSLGQVSPLHF,TRBV7-2,-
CSASFGIAYSYEQYF,TRBV20-1,-
CASSSTTDTQYF,TRBV5-1,-
CASSQEFGGDSYEQYF,TRBV4-1,TRBD2
CASSFNRGLAAFF,TRBV12-3/TRBV12-4,TRBD1
CASSQSSSGGYNEQFF,TRBV4-2,TRBD2
CASSLLPAGFYGYTF,TRBV5-5,-
CASSTGTEYGYTF,TRBV27,TRBD1
CASSSNTQYWESGNTIYF,TRBV7-9,-
CASSDPAAYNSPLHF,TRBV2,-
CASSYSTLDNEQFF,TRBV6-5,-
CASSLGTSGGQETQYF,TRBV7-6,TRBD2
CASEGTGSYNEQFF,TRBV5-1,TRBD1
CASSLVLGSSYNEQFF,TRBV5-4,-
CASSKRNTGELFF,TRBV7-2,-
CASSLGTALYGYTF,TRBV5-5,TRBD1
CASSPLQGNEAFF,TRBV19,-
CASSRDRGVYEQYF,TRBV6-2/TRBV6-3,TRBD1
CASSLGVPGRKPQHF,TRBV5-6,-